The 27 T cell receptor beta chains presented below share a single source sample, sequenced in a study of CXCR3-negative and CXCR3-positive naive CD8 T cells. UMI-labeled 5' RACE yielded the TRB cDNA libraries. TCRdb reworked the 5' RACE reads into one entry per CDR3 protein, no DNA. Recorded for this sample: 70,000 to 100,000 distinct CDR3 sequences. Source material: naive CXCR3- CD8+ T cells from blood. Subset: CD45RO-CCR7+CD27+CD95- naive CD8+ T cells lacking CXCR3 (TNR3-). The receptors originated from a human donor in good health. Some clones in this sample may be carry-over from other donors' samples.

The chain joins TRBV11-1 to TRBJ2-7. Per germline, CDR1 SGHAT and CDR2 FQDESV (reference sequence). The CDR3 loop spans 14 amino acids. The CDR3 is CASQTSGSFGEQYF.

The J gene is TRBJ1-2, the V gene TRBV7-9; as DNA is missing, the TRBD1 call by TCRdb cannot be tested. The CDR3 has 16 residues. Germline V gene data show CDR1 as SEHNR and CDR2 as FQNEAQ (reference sequence). The CDR3 sequence: CASSLAQRTGVYGYTF.

The chain uses TRBV29-1 and TRBJ2-7; TCRdb's assignment of TRBD1 cannot be checked, as there is no DNA. The CDR3 is 13 amino acids. Germline assignment: CDR1 SQVTM and CDR2 ANQGSEA. The CDR3 is CSVQGDTYYEQYF.

The chain is built from TRBV7-9 and TRBJ1-3. The CDR3 covers 13 residues. Germline V lookup: CDR1 SEHNR, CDR2 FQNEAQ (reference sequence). The CDR3 here is CASSPVSGNTIYF.

This rearrangement joins TRBV29-1 to TRBJ2-1; lacking DNA, the TRBD1 call made by TCRdb goes unchecked. Germline-derived CDR1 and CDR2 are SQVTM and ANQGSEA. The CDR3 is 11 residues long. The CDR3 spells CSVGQGYEQFF.

This chain links TRBV29-1 with TRBJ1-2; lacking DNA, the TRBD1 call made by TCRdb goes unchecked. CDR1 SQVTM and CDR2 ANQGSEA come from the germline V gene. The CDR3 length is 12 residues. CDR3 protein: CSVESQGYGYTF.

This chain uses TRBV4-1 with TRBJ1-2; TCRdb outputs TRBD1, but without DNA this stays unchecked. The CDR3 is 15 residues long. Germline V gene data show CDR1 as MGHRA and CDR2 as YSYEKL. CDR3 sequence reads: CASSAMRDPNYGYTF.

This clonotype is classed as medium-sized (0.01 to 0.1%) by frequency. The rearrangement joins TRBV7-2 to TRBJ2-3; TCRdb outputs TRBD2, but without DNA this stays unchecked. CDR1 is SGHTA and CDR2 is FQGNSA in the germline V gene. CDR3 length: 16 residues. The CDR3 protein is CASSPTTSRGADTQYF.

V and J are TRBV9 and TRBJ1-1. The CDR3 is 14 amino acids. Germline CDR1 is SGDLS and CDR2 is YYNGEE. The CDR3 sequence is CASSETTGYTEAFF.

The chain joins TRBV19 to TRBJ2-3; absent DNA, TCRdb's TRBD1 call cannot be checked. CDR1 and CDR2 (germline): LNHDA, SQIVND (reference sequence). The CDR3 runs to 17 residues. CDR3 in amino acids: CASSISRDSHPTDTQYF.

The V call is TRBV29-1, the J call TRBJ2-3; there is no DNA to check the TCRdb D call of TRBD2. This CDR3 is 17 amino acids long. CDR1 is SQVTM, CDR2 ANQGSEA, per germline. CDR3 protein: CSVARREPQRGTDTQYF.

The V gene is TRBV7-8, the J gene TRBJ2-5; TCRdb's assignment of TRBD2 cannot be checked, as there is no DNA. The V gene's germline CDR1 is SGHVS and CDR2 FQNEAQ. The length of the CDR3 is 14 residues. The chain's CDR3 is CASSFSAGGETQYF.

This chain uses TRBV7-2 with TRBJ2-3; absent DNA, TCRdb's TRBD1 call cannot be checked. Germline V gene sequence: CDR1 SGHTA, CDR2 FQGNSA. The CDR3 runs to 14 residues. The CDR3: CASSLGAGGPGADF. The full variable domain, its missing parts supplied by reference TRBV7-2 and TRBJ2-3, is GAGVSQSPSNKVTEKGKDVELRCDPISGHTALYWYRQSLGQGLEFLIYFQGNSAPDKSGLPSDRFSAERTGGSVSTLTIQRTQQEDSAVYLCASSLGAGGPGADFGPGTRLTVL.

This rearrangement joins TRBV29-1 to TRBJ2-7; TCRdb reports TRBD2, a call that lacks DNA to check it against. Per germline, CDR1 SQVTM and CDR2 ANQGSEA. The CDR3 spans 13 residues. The chain's CDR3 is CSVDPSGDYEQYF.

The chain has TRBV3-1 and TRBJ2-1; TCRdb outputs TRBD2, but without DNA this stays unchecked. The CDR3 runs 15 residues. Germline V gene lookup returns CDR1 LGHDT and CDR2 YNNKEL (reference sequence). CDR3 sequence reads: CASSPSGGLDNEQFF.

This chain connects TRBV29-1 to TRBJ2-7; TCRdb's D call, TRBD1, is unchecked because there is no DNA. Germline V gives CDR1 SQVTM, CDR2 ANQGSEA. The CDR3 length is 14 residues. CDR3: CSVARRRTNYEQYF.

The chain recombines TRBV25-1 with TRBJ1-1; the D call from TCRdb, TRBD1, cannot be confirmed without DNA. The CDR3 has 13 residues. Looked up from germline, CDR1 is MGHDK and CDR2 is SYGVNS. CDR3: CASKRGLFTEAFF.

This CDR3 reads CASNYEGDTQYF. The V gene is TRBV7-9, the J gene TRBJ2-3; the TRBD2 assignment by TCRdb is unverifiable without DNA. CDR1 SEHNR and CDR2 FQNEAQ come from the germline V gene (reference sequence). This CDR3 spans 12 amino acids.

By frequency, this clonotype registers medium-sized. This chain links TRBV29-1 with TRBJ2-2; the D call of TRBD1 rests on TCRdb alone, since no DNA is present to check it. In germline, CDR1 is SQVTM, CDR2 ANQGSEA. The CDR3 extends over 14 amino acids. CDR3 in amino acids: CSAAQGASTGELFF.

This chain links TRBV4-3 with TRBJ2-2; the D gene TCRdb calls, TRBD1, cannot be checked with no DNA. The CDR3 loop spans 15 amino acids. CDR1 and CDR2 from the germline V gene are LGHNA and YSLEER. CDR3 protein: CASSQDRQGSGELFF.

The chain has TRBV9 and TRBJ2-7; TCRdb names TRBD1, which stays unverified in the absence of DNA. The CDR3 is 15 amino acids. The germline CDR1 and CDR2 sequences are SGDLS and YYNGEE. The CDR3 is CASSVAGGLSYEQYF.

The V gene is TRBV7-6, the J gene TRBJ2-1; TCRdb designates TRBD1, a call that cannot be tested without DNA. The CDR3 has 14 amino acids. Germline CDR1 and CDR2: SGHVS and FNYEAQ. The CDR3 region is CASSVGQGQNEQFF.

The chain carries TRBV29-1 and TRBJ2-1; TCRdb's assignment of TRBD2 cannot be checked, as there is no DNA. The CDR3 extends over 13 amino acids. Germline CDR1 is SQVTM and CDR2 is ANQGSEA. The CDR3 is CSVELWVGVEQFF.

The chain recombines TRBV20-1 with TRBJ2-5; the D call of TRBD2 rests on TCRdb alone, since no DNA is present to check it. In germline, CDR1 is DFQATT, CDR2 SNEGSKA (reference sequence). CDR3 size: 16 residues. The CDR3 loop reads CSARDINGGLIETQYF.

V is TRBV10-3 and J is TRBJ2-1. Germline V gene lookup returns CDR1 ENHRY and CDR2 SYGVKD. This CDR3 spans 16 amino acids. The CDR3 protein is CAISESGGSSYNEQFF.

This sequence joins TRBV5-5 and TRBJ2-5; TCRdb indicates TRBD2, and absent DNA this call remains unverified. Germline V gene data show CDR1 as SGHKS and CDR2 as YYEKEE (reference sequence). This CDR3 has 13 residues. CDR3 amino acids: CASSFLAGETQYF.

The chain uses TRBV28 and TRBJ2-3. The CDR3 contains 14 residues. Per germline, CDR1 MDHEN and CDR2 SYDVKM. This CDR3 is CASTKGLVTDTQYF.